These 15 T cell receptor beta chains were sequenced from one sample in a study of Graves' ophthalmopathy and Graves' hyperthyroidism. RNA transcripts were the template, and TCR beta CDR3 regions were amplified from them. First-round RT-PCR with HTBI primers preceded a second-round multiplex PCR. One entry per CDR3 protein, called by TCRdb with MiXCR from the multiplex PCR reads. The sample has 400,000 or so distinct CDR3 sequences; less than 20% are singletons. The sequencing sample was made of peripheral blood. The receptors come from a woman aged 18-29 years with stable Graves' hyperthyroidism.

This clonotype was picked up many times. V usage is TRBV6-2 or TRBV6-3 and J usage is TRBJ2-2; 8 bases fit TRBD1. This CDR3 region has 15 residues. Losses at the gene ends were 5 bases for V and 7 bases for J; bases not matched to a gene: 9. Germline CDR1 is MNHEY and CDR2 is SVGEGT. The CDR3 loop is CASSDGQGKYGELFF. In DNA, the CDR3 is TGTGCCAGCAGTGACGGACAGGGAAAATACGGGGAGCTGTTTTTT.

This chain joins TRBV7-2 and TRBJ2-5; 7 bases map to TRBD2. The CDR3 has 15 residues. CDR1 is SGHTA and CDR2 is FQGNSA in the germline V gene. J lost 2 bases, V lost 5 bases, and 8 bases had no gene match. The CDR3 loop is CASSKTRGRQETQYF. The CDR3 bases are TGTGCCAGCAGCAAGACGCGGGGGAGGCAAGAGACCCAGTACTTC.

This clonotype was seen ten or more times. The V call is TRBV6-1, the J call TRBJ1-2; no definite D call. Germline V gene sequence: CDR1 MNHNS, CDR2 SASEGT. The CDR3 contains 14 residues. V was trimmed by 2 bases and J by 7 bases, leaving 14 bases between them. The CDR3 DNA sequence: TGTGCCAGCAGTGAATGTTGGAGGGCCTGTGGCTACACCTTC. Translated, it gives CASSECWRACGYTF.

There are many counts of this clonotype. This rearrangement joins TRBV7-9 to TRBJ1-5, with 7 bases aligning to TRBD1. The CDR3 is 14 residues long. The germline CDR1 and CDR2 sequences are SEHNR and FQNEAQ (reference sequence). With 6 bases clipped from V and 3 bases from J, the junction kept 5 bases outside the gene matches. CDR3 loop: CASSPTGHNQPQHF. The CDR3 bases are TGTGCCAGCAGTCCGACAGGGCACAATCAGCCCCAGCATTTT.

This clonotype was recorded many times. J is TRBJ2-5 and V is TRBV6-5; 11 nucleotides match TRBD1. The germline V gene has CDR1 MNHEY and CDR2 SVGAGI. V shed 1 base, J shed 4 bases, and the junction held 11 bases outside the gene matches. The CDR3 contains 18 residues. CDR3 nucleotide sequence: TGTGCCAGCAGTTACTTCCCTGGACAGGGGGCCTTGGGAGAGACCCAGTACTTC. As protein: CASSYFPGQGALGETQYF.

The table lists this clonotype with many counts. The rearrangement uses TRBV20-1 and TRBJ2-7; D may correspond to TRBD1 or TRBD2 (5 bases each). The V end lost 5 bases, the J end lost 7 bases, and 12 bases lay between the germline ends. In germline, CDR1 is DFQATT, CDR2 SNEGSKA (reference sequence). The CDR3 extends over 11 amino acids. The CDR3 loop reads CSAGEQGEQYF. CDR3 nucleotides: TGCAGTGCTGGGGAGCAGGGAGAGCAGTACTTC.

This clonotype was counted ten times or more. The V gene is TRBV29-1, the J gene TRBJ2-5; D unclear. Germline CDR1 SQVTM, CDR2 ANQGSEA. V dropped 1 base and J dropped 5 bases, with 8 bases sitting between them. The CDR3 sequence is 12 residues long. CDR3 in DNA: TGCAGCGTTGAAGGGGGTCGGGAGACCCAGTACTTC. Translation gives CSVEGGRETQYF.

This clonotype has at least ten counts. This chain connects TRBV11-3 to TRBJ2-7; D is uncertain. The germline V gene has CDR1 SGHNT and CDR2 YENEEA. CDR3 size: 16 residues. Trimming took off 5 bases at V and 2 bases at J, with 19 bases between the two ends. CDR3 in amino acids: CASSLLRTSRAYEQYF. The CDR3 DNA is TGTGCCAGCAGCCTCCTAAGGACGTCAAGGGCCTACGAGCAGTACTTC.

This clonotype was counted at least ten times. This could be a read error, since a much larger clone is one nucleotide away. V and J are TRBV5-1 and TRBJ2-7, with 8 bases matching TRBD1. CDR1 and CDR2 (germline): SGHRS, YFSETQ. The CDR3 consists of 13 residues. Germline trimming cut 4 bases from V and 3 bases from J; bases unmatched to any gene: 3. CDR3 amino acids: CASSMDRDYEQYF. CDR3 coding DNA: TGCGCCAGCAGCATGGACAGGGACTACGAGCAGTACTTC.

This clonotype was counted ten times or more. CDR3 DNA: TGTGCTAGTGGCCGGACTAGCGGGGGCCAGTTTGCCGAGCAGTACTTC. As protein: CASGRTSGGQFAEQYF. The V gene is TRBV12-5, the J gene TRBJ2-7, with 13 bases that match TRBD2. J was trimmed by 6 bases and V by 6 bases; bases with no gene match: 11. The CDR3 sequence is 16 residues long. Per the germline V gene, CDR1 is LGHNT and CDR2 is FRNRAP.

The rearrangement joins TRBV27 to TRBJ1-2, with unresolved D. Trimming shortened V by 8 bases and J by 0 bases, and 16 bases separated the two germline ends. The CDR3 consists of 15 residues. Germline V gives CDR1 MNHEY, CDR2 SMNVEV (reference sequence). CDR3 nucleotide sequence: TGTGCCAGCCGAGAGGCGGAAGGAGCTAACTATGGCTACACCTTC. Protein: CASREAEGANYGYTF.

This clonotype was seen many times. The chain is built from TRBV12-3 or TRBV12-4 and TRBJ2-7, with D perhaps TRBD1 (5 bases). Trimming removed 2 bases at V and 4 bases at J, with 6 bases between. The CDR3 spans 12 residues. CDR3 DNA: TGTGCCAGCAGTTTAAGGGGATACGAGCAGTACTTC. Amino acids: CASSLRGYEQYF.

This clonotype was counted a few times. This chain connects TRBV5-1 to TRBJ1-1; maybe TRBD1 (5 bases). With 0 bases removed from V and 3 bases from J, the gap between germline ends came to 12 bases. Germline CDR1 and CDR2: SGHRS and YFSETQ. The CDR3 length is 15 residues. CDR3 loop: CASSLARAGDTEAFF. In DNA, the CDR3 is TGCGCCAGCAGCTTGGCCAGGGCTGGGGACACTGAAGCTTTCTTT.

J is TRBJ2-7 and V is TRBV4-1; TRBD1 might be the D (5 bases). CDR1 and CDR2 (germline): MGHRA, YSYEKL. V lost 5 bases, J lost 1 base, and 12 bases lay in between. The CDR3 runs 14 residues. CDR3 region: CASSKQVTSYEQYF. Written as DNA, the CDR3 is TGCGCCAGCAGCAAACAGGTTACGTCCTACGAGCAGTACTTC.

This clonotype occurred many times. J is TRBJ1-1 and V is TRBV27; possibly TRBD1 for D (5 bases). V was shortened by 4 bases and J by 1 base, with 28 bases between the two germline ends. Germline V gene sequence: CDR1 MNHEY, CDR2 SMNVEV (reference sequence). The length of the CDR3 is 20 residues. The CDR3 sequence: CASSSSGRKPGALQNTEAFF. The CDR3 DNA reads TGTGCCAGCAGTTCATCGGGTCGAAAACCTGGGGCCCTACAGAACACTGAAGCTTTCTTT.